The 19 T cell receptor beta chains below all came from one sample that was sequenced in a study of blood T cells in healthy people across ages. Through a sample-barcoded 5' primer and a J-beta primer mix, a second PCR was run for roughly 7 to 12 cycles. TCRdb re-derived calls from the 5' RACE reads in MiXCR, one entry per CDR3 protein. This sample yields 1,800,000 or so distinct CDR3 sequences, of which 35% to 50% are seen a single time; roughly 23% belongs to the top ten. Material for sequencing was blood. The receptor set was obtained from a human donor in good health.

The chain uses TRBV10-2 and TRBJ2-7; 10 bases match TRBD2. V shed 7 bases and J 3 bases; nucleotides not matched to a gene: 6. This CDR3 contains 14 residues. From germline, CDR1 is WSHSY and CDR2 SAAADI. CDR3 nucleotides: TGCGCCAGCAATAGCGGGGGGACTAGCTACGAGCAGTACTTC. Translation gives CASNSGGTSYEQYF.

The chain combines TRBV5-6 with TRBJ1-5; D call uncertain. The CDR3 runs to 12 residues. The ends were cut back, 3 bases at V and 8 bases at J, with 9 bases in the middle. The germline gives CDR1 SGHDT, CDR2 YYEEEE. The CDR3, as DNA: TGTGCCAGCAGCTCCTTCGAAAAGCCCCAGCATTTT. Amino acid sequence: CASSSFEKPQHF. The entire variable domain, with the rest obtained from reference TRBV5-6 and TRBJ1-5, is as follows: DAGVTQSPTHLIKTRGQQVTLRCSPKSGHDTVSWYQQALGQGPQFIFQYYEEEERQRGNFPDRFSGHQFPNYSSELNVNALLLGDSALYLCASSSFEKPQHFGDGTRLSIL.

V usage is TRBV4-1 and J usage is TRBJ1-2, with a tentative D call TRBD1 (6 bases). Looked up from germline, CDR1 is MGHRA and CDR2 is YSYEKL. The CDR3 consists of 15 residues. With 0 bases removed from V and 4 bases from J, the gap between germline ends came to 12 bases. Written as DNA, the CDR3 is TGCGCCAGCAGCCAAGATTTCCACAGGGTCTATGGCTACACCTTC. Its protein product is CASSQDFHRVYGYTF.

This clonotype was seen a few times. The DNA for the CDR3 is TGCGCCAGCAGCCAAGGAACTGGCGGGGGGTCGACAGGGGATACGCAGTATTTT. Its protein product is CASSQGTGGGSTGDTQYF. The rearrangement uses TRBV4-3 and TRBJ2-3, with D perhaps TRBD2 (8 bases). Trimming took off 1 base at V and 6 bases at J, with 23 bases between the two ends. This CDR3 region has 18 residues. In germline, CDR1 is LGHNA, CDR2 YSLEER.

The J gene is TRBJ1-5, the V gene TRBV6-6; 7 nucleotides line up with TRBD1. Germline assignment: CDR1 MNHNY and CDR2 SVGAGI (reference sequence). The CDR3 sequence is 15 residues long. The V segment lost 5 bases and the J segment 0 bases; nucleotides outside the gene matches: 4. This CDR3 reads CASSAQGVSNQPQHF. DNA for the CDR3: TGTGCCAGCAGTGCCCAGGGGGTTAGCAATCAGCCCCAGCATTTT.

In regard to this clonotype: A read error may produce the germline difference seen at one junction end. The chain combines TRBV5-1 with TRBJ1-6, with 7 nucleotides matching TRBD1. Germline assignment: CDR1 SGHRS and CDR2 YFSETQ. This CDR3 region has 16 residues. The CDR3 loop is CASSFGGGRVGSPPHF. In DNA, the CDR3 is TGCGCCAGCAGCTTCGGAGGGGGCAGGGTCGGCTCACCCCCCCACTTT.

The chain uses TRBV27 and TRBJ1-2; D unclear. The V gene lost 6 bases and the J gene lost 6 bases, with 14 bases spanning the gap. CDR1 and CDR2 (germline): MNHEY, SMNVEV (reference sequence). The CDR3 runs 13 residues. The CDR3 region has the DNA TGTGCCAGCAGATCGACGGGAATCCATGGCTACACCTTC. As protein: CASRSTGIHGYTF.

V usage is TRBV9 and J usage is TRBJ2-3, with D possibly being TRBD2 (6 bases). This CDR3 has 13 amino acids. Deletions cut 3 bases from V and 14 bases from J, with 19 bases between. Germline assignment: CDR1 SGDLS and CDR2 YYNGEE. The DNA for the CDR3 is TGTGCCAGCAGCGGCGGGGTGGATGAAAAACTGTATTTT. Protein sequence: CASSGGVDEKLYF.

This sequence joins TRBV6-4 and TRBJ1-4; the D is unclear. The CDR3 has 12 residues. Germline CDR1 MRHNA, CDR2 SNTAGT. The V end was cut by 8 bases, the J end by 5 bases, with 9 bases between. As DNA, the CDR3 is TGTGCCAGCGCCGGACGGAATGAAAAACTGTTTTTT. Encoded protein: CASAGRNEKLFF.

The V call is TRBV7-2, the J call TRBJ2-3; D remains unclear. V lost 5 bases and J 4 bases, leaving 16 bases between the germline ends. The CDR3 totals 15 residues. In germline, CDR1 is SGHTA, CDR2 FQGNSA. CDR3 nucleotides: TGTGCCAGCAGCGTCAAATTCCCTGGGCCAGATACGCAGTATTTT. Its translation: CASSVKFPGPDTQYF.

The chain joins TRBV7-2 to TRBJ1-2; 7 bases agree with TRBD1. Germline trimming cut 10 bases from V and 5 bases from J; bases unmatched to any gene: 10. The CDR3 runs 13 residues. Per the germline V gene, CDR1 is SGHTA and CDR2 is FQGNSA. The DNA for the CDR3 is TGTGCCATCACCGAGGGGACAGCGTATGGCTACACCTTC. Amino acids: CAITEGTAYGYTF.

In this sample, this clonotype turned up a few times. The gene calls are TRBV7-2 and TRBJ2-7, with D possibly matching TRBD1 (6 bases). The CDR3 is 17 residues long. Per germline, CDR1 SGHTA and CDR2 FQGNSA. With 5 bases removed from V and 5 bases from J, the gap between germline ends came to 25 bases. CDR3 sequence reads: CASSPQPGQPFGDEQYF. The CDR3 DNA sequence: TGTGCCAGCAGCCCCCAACCCGGACAGCCATTCGGGGACGAGCAGTACTTC.

The CDR3 coding sequence is TGTGCCAGCAGGGGCGCTGGGGCCGGGCAGCCCCAGCATTTT. Translating gives CASRGAGAGQPQHF. The V call is TRBV28, the J call TRBJ1-5; D perhaps matches TRBD1 (5 bases). The V gene lost 6 bases and the J gene lost 7 bases, with 16 bases spanning the gap. The CDR3 loop spans 14 amino acids. Germline CDR1 reads MDHEN; CDR2 reads SYDVKM.

This sequence joins TRBV29-1 and TRBJ2-5; maybe TRBD2 (5 bases). The ends were cut back, 7 bases at V and 4 bases at J, with 13 bases in the middle. Looked up from germline, CDR1 is SQVTM and CDR2 is ANQGSEA. The CDR3 is made up of 12 amino acids. The CDR3 nucleotides read TGCAGCGGAGCGGCGGTTCGAGAGACCCAGTACTTC. It codes for CSGAAVRETQYF.

This clonotype was detected a few times. The CDR3 sequence: CATSSDRGSNSYGYTF. The CDR3 DNA follows: TGTGCCACCAGCAGCGACAGGGGTTCAAATAGCTATGGCTACACCTTC. The chain uses TRBV15 and TRBJ1-2; 8 bases match TRBD1. The CDR3 has 16 residues. Germline V gene sequence: CDR1 LNHNV, CDR2 YYDKDF (reference sequence). The ends lost 3 bases at V and 4 bases at J; junction bases unmatched: 10.

This clonotype was detected a few times. V is TRBV29-1 and J is TRBJ1-1; D possibly corresponds to TRBD1 (5 bases). The V gene's germline CDR1 is SQVTM and CDR2 ANQGSEA. Trimming left V 0 bases short and J 10 bases short, with 15 bases between. The CDR3 runs to 13 residues. This chain's CDR3 is CSVEDRGIQGAFF. CDR3 nucleotides: TGCAGCGTTGAAGATCGGGGGATTCAGGGAGCTTTCTTT.

This clonotype was seen a handful of times. CDR3 residues: CASSLADASTDTQYF. The CDR3 DNA is TGTGCCAGCAGTTTGGCCGACGCCTCCACAGATACGCAGTATTTT. V gene TRBV27 combines with J gene TRBJ2-3; D gene unclear. Trimming took 3 bases from V and 2 from J, leaving 12 bases between them. In germline, CDR1 is MNHEY, CDR2 SMNVEV (reference sequence). This CDR3 is built from 15 residues.

This clonotype has only one observation. The V and J genes are TRBV24-1 and TRBJ2-1; D is uncertain. Trimming left V 0 bases short and J 9 bases short, with 8 bases between. From germline, CDR1 is KGHDR and CDR2 SFDVKD. CDR3 length: 13 amino acids. Written as DNA, the CDR3 is TGTGCCACCAGTGATTTGGGTCGGATTGAGCAGTTCTTC. Translated, it gives CATSDLGRIEQFF.

V usage is TRBV7-9 and J usage is TRBJ2-6; D may correspond to TRBD1 or TRBD2 (5 bases each). V lost 5 bases to trimming and J lost 0 bases, with 14 bases between them. Germline CDR1 reads SEHNR; CDR2 reads FQNEAQ (reference sequence). The CDR3 runs to 17 residues. The CDR3 DNA reads as TGTGCCAGCAGCGCCCCGGGGCTGCTCTCTGGGGCCAACGTCCTGACTTTC. It specifies CASSAPGLLSGANVLTF.